These 17 T cell receptor beta chains originate from one sample sequenced in a study of OX40 agonist ivuxolimab in advanced cancers. The data were produced by immunoSEQ multiplex PCR, yet TCRdb's version contains in-frame clones alone and is incomplete. The table lists some 20,000 clones, roughly 82% of them singletons. This specimen consisted of CD4+ or CD8+ T cells sorted from blood, obtained in a trial of the OX40 agonist ivuxolimab. Receptors were obtained from an adult with an advanced solid tumor such as melanoma, head and neck, liver or kidney cancer.

The gene calls are TRBV18 and TRBJ1-1; 7 positions match TRBD1. V shed 4 bases and J 2 bases; nucleotides not matched to a gene: 7. This CDR3 comprises 15 residues. CDR1 is KGHSH, CDR2 LQKENI, per germline. This CDR3 is CASSRTGTANTEAFF. The CDR3 bases are TGTGCCAGCTCACGGACCGGGACAGCTAACACTGAAGCTTTCTTT. Filled out from reference TRBV18 and TRBJ1-1, the complete variable domain reads NAGVMQNPRHLVRRRGQEARLRCSPMKGHSHVYWYRQLPEEGLKFMVYLQKENIIDESGMPKERFSAEFPKEGPSILRIQQVVRGDSAAYFCASSRTGTANTEAFFGQGTRLTVV.

The chain couples TRBV7-2 to TRBJ2-5; TRBD2 might be the D (8 bases). V shed 4 bases and J shed 5 bases, with 26 bases lying between them. Germline lookup yields CDR1 SGHTA and CDR2 FQGNSA. The CDR3 has 18 amino acids. As DNA, the CDR3 is TGTGCCAGCAGCTCACTAGCAGGGGGTGAGCGGGGGCGGGAGACCCAGTACTTC. This encodes CASSSLAGGERGRETQYF.

V gene TRBV11-2 combines with J gene TRBJ2-7; D is unresolved. This CDR3 has 15 residues. Germline lookup yields CDR1 SGHAT and CDR2 FQNNGV. V shed 0 bases and J shed 0 bases, with 9 bases lying between them. The CDR3: CASSLDPTASYEQYF. CDR3 DNA: TGTGCCAGCAGCTTAGATCCCACAGCCTCCTACGAGCAGTACTTC.

The chain uses TRBV5-3 and TRBJ2-7; tentative D call: TRBD1 (5 bases). TRBV5-3 is labeled an ORF, and its function is uncertain. The CDR3 loop spans 17 amino acids. The V gene lost 3 bases and the J gene lost 0 bases, with 19 bases spanning the gap. In DNA, the CDR3 is TGTGCCAGAAGCTCCCCCACCGACAGACCAAACTCCTACGAGCAGTACTTC. It codes for CARSSPTDRPNSYEQYF.

This clone has just one count. This chain links TRBV18 with TRBJ2-7, with 11 bases that match TRBD1. CDR1 KGHSH and CDR2 LQKENI come from the germline V gene. V shed 4 bases and J 3 bases; nucleotides not matched to a gene: 5. This CDR3 region has 15 residues. CDR3 coding DNA: TGTGCCAGCTCACTGGGGACAGGGGGTCTCTACGAGCAGTACTTC. Amino acids: CASSLGTGGLYEQYF.

This clone was counted between two and nine times. V is TRBV4-1 and J is TRBJ1-5; D gene uncertain. The CDR3 covers 17 residues. V was trimmed by 0 bases and J by 2 bases, leaving 14 bases between them. Germline V gives CDR1 MGHRA, CDR2 YSYEKL. The DNA of the CDR3 is TGCGCCAGCAGCCAAGATGGATGGGTAGCTGGCAATCAGCCCCAGCATTTT. Encoded protein: CASSQDGWVAGNQPQHF.

J is TRBJ2-5 and V is TRBV28; 8 nucleotides align to TRBD2. Germline V gene sequence: CDR1 MDHEN, CDR2 SYDVKM. The CDR3 consists of 14 residues. V shed 4 bases, J shed 2 bases, and the junction held 3 bases outside the gene matches. In DNA, the CDR3 is TGTGCCAGCAGTTACGGGAGGGCTCAAGAGACCCAGTACTTC. Its protein product is CASSYGRAQETQYF.

The chain links TRBV7-2 to TRBJ2-5; 7 bases are a match to TRBD1. V was clipped by 3 bases and J by 4 bases; unmatched bases: 8. Germline V gives CDR1 SGHTA, CDR2 FQGNSA. This CDR3 has 15 residues. CDR3 in amino acids: CASSFWGQSGETQYF. In DNA, the CDR3 is TGTGCCAGCAGCTTTTGGGGACAGTCGGGAGAGACCCAGTACTTC.

The V gene is TRBV5-1, the J gene TRBJ2-7; D possibly corresponds to TRBD1 (6 bases). V lost 4 bases to trimming and J lost 2 bases, with 10 bases between them. This CDR3 spans 13 amino acids. Germline CDR1 reads SGHRS; CDR2 reads YFSETQ. The CDR3 spells CASSHGQPYEQYF. The CDR3 nucleotides are TGCGCCAGCAGCCACGGACAGCCCTACGAGCAGTACTTC. Supplemented by reference TRBV5-1 and TRBJ2-7, the full variable domain reads KAGVTQTPRYLIKTRGQQVTLSCSPISGHRSVSWYQQTPGQGLQFLFEYFSETQRNKGNFPGRFSGRQFSNSRSEMNVSTLELGDSALYLCASSHGQPYEQYFGPGTRLTVT.

The V call is TRBV11-2, the J call TRBJ1-1; the D gene is possibly TRBD1 (6 bases). The length of the CDR3 is 15 residues. CDR1 SGHAT and CDR2 FQNNGV come from the germline V gene. Trimming removed 0 bases at V and 5 bases at J, with 13 bases between. The CDR3, as DNA: TGTGCCAGCAGCTTAGAGGGAGGGGGATGGACTGAAGCTTTCTTT. Translated, it gives CASSLEGGGWTEAFF.

DNA of the CDR3: TGCGCCAGCAGCTTAGGGGGAAACTATGGCTACACCTTC. Translated: CASSLGGNYGYTF. This sequence joins TRBV5-1 and TRBJ1-2; D is possibly TRBD1 (6 bases). The ends were cut back, 2 bases at V and 2 bases at J, with 7 bases in the middle. From germline, CDR1 is SGHRS and CDR2 YFSETQ. The CDR3 contains 13 residues.

This chain connects TRBV5-1 to TRBJ1-1; TRBD1 matches 7 bases. This CDR3 comprises 15 residues. The junction had 6 bases not matched to a gene; V was cut back by 4 bases and J by 0 bases. Per the germline V gene, CDR1 is SGHRS and CDR2 is YFSETQ. The CDR3 spells CASSEGQIMNTEAFF. The CDR3 nucleotides are TGCGCCAGCAGCGAGGGACAGATCATGAACACTGAAGCTTTCTTT.

The CDR3 loop is CASSSHRVSNYGYTF. The CDR3 nucleotides read TGTGCCAGCAGCTCTCACAGGGTATCTAACTATGGCTACACCTTC. The chain joins TRBV11-2 to TRBJ1-2; D is perhaps TRBD1 (6 bases). The germline V and J ends were trimmed by 4 bases and 0 bases, with 12 bases remaining between them. Germline CDR1 is SGHAT and CDR2 is FQNNGV. CDR3 length: 15 amino acids. Together with reference TRBV11-2 and TRBJ1-2, the CDR3 gives the full variable domain: EAGVAQSPRYKIIEKRQSVAFWCNPISGHATLYWYQQILGQGPKLLIQFQNNGVVDDSQLPKDRFSAERLKGVDSTLKIQPAKLEDSAVYLCASSSHRVSNYGYTFGSGTRLTVV.

This chain uses TRBV7-2 with TRBJ2-7; 14 positions agree with TRBD2. Per the germline V gene, CDR1 is SGHTA and CDR2 is FQGNSA. The CDR3 is 17 residues long. V was pared by 4 bases and J by 5 bases, with 10 bases of the junction left unmatched. The CDR3 bases are TGTGCCAGCAGCTCGGGACTAGCGGGGGACCATACCAACGAGCAGTACTTC. Translating gives CASSSGLAGDHTNEQYF.

V gene TRBV18 combines with J gene TRBJ2-5; D uncertain. The CDR3 is 12 amino acids. CDR1 and CDR2 from the germline V gene are KGHSH and LQKENI. Trimming pared 4 bases from V and 2 bases from J, leaving 5 bases between. The CDR3 region is CASSQIQETQYF. In DNA, the CDR3 is TGTGCCAGCTCACAAATACAAGAGACCCAGTACTTC.

The chain combines TRBV7-3 with TRBJ2-1; no definite D call. Germline CDR1 reads SGHTA; CDR2 reads FQGTGA. The V end lost 7 bases, the J end lost 9 bases, and 16 bases lay between the germline ends. The CDR3 extends over 13 amino acids. The CDR3, as DNA: TGTGCCAGCAACCCCGAGATCTGTTCTGAGCAGTTCTTC. Amino acids: CASNPEICSEQFF.

The V and J genes are TRBV10-3 and TRBJ1-3, with no clear D. The V gene lost 3 bases and the J gene lost 0 bases, with 9 bases spanning the gap. The germline gives CDR1 ENHRY, CDR2 SYGVKD. The CDR3 loop spans 15 amino acids. The CDR3 DNA is TGTGCCATCAGTGACGGCAGGACCTCTGGAAACACCATATATTTT. It codes for CAISDGRTSGNTIYF.